A selection of T cell receptor beta chains follows, all from one sample in a study of blood T cell repertoires in COVID-19. Only in-frame clones appear in the TCRdb table, and some are missing; sequencing was by immunoSEQ multiplex PCR. This sample carries about 32,000 clones, approximately 90% of them seen once, and the ten largest clones take about 1.9%. Input material: peripheral blood. The origin of the receptors is a man in his fifties or sixties with active or convalescent COVID-19. Both conserved end residues are part of each CDR3. A D gene is named only where the DNA matches it firmly. Size tells how often a clone was seen (once, few, many) or the class of an expanded clone, and some rows leave it out.

D,size,J,V,CDR3,DNA
NA,NA,TRBJ2-1,TRBV19,CASSMWGEAYNEQFF,TGTGCCAGTAGTATGTGGGGGGAGGCCTACAATGAGCAGTTCTTC
TRBD1,NA,TRBJ1-5,TRBV29-1,CSVSRGPNQPQHF,TGCAGCGTTAGCAGGGGGCCCAATCAGCCCCAGCATTTT
NA,NA,TRBJ2-2,TRBV4-1,CASSQDNRVKTGELFF,TGCGCCAGCAGCCAAGATAACAGGGTAAAAACCGGGGAGCTGTTTTTT
TRBD1,NA,TRBJ2-1,TRBV29-1,CSVVRGRYNEQFF,TGCAGCGTTGTTAGGGGGCGATACAATGAGCAGTTCTTC
NA,NA,TRBJ2-7,TRBV5-1,CASSPDSYASSEQYF,TGCGCCAGCAGCCCAGACTCGTATGCGTCCAGCGAGCAGTACTTC
TRBD2,NA,TRBJ2-1,TRBV5-4,CASSGGLAAEQFF,TGTGCCAGCAGCGGGGGACTAGCGGCCGAGCAGTTCTTC
NA,NA,TRBJ2-1,TRBV5-1,CASSSRQASYYNEQFF,TGCGCCAGCAGCTCCAGACAGGCTAGCTATTACAATGAGCAGTTCTTC
NA,NA,TRBJ2-3,TRBV7-9,CASSLGLATNTQYF,TGTGCCAGCAGCTTAGGGCTAGCGACTAATACGCAGTATTTT
TRBD1,once,TRBJ1-1,TRBV29-1,CSAGQGNTEAFF,TGCAGCGCGGGACAGGGGAACACTGAAGCTTTCTTT
NA,NA,TRBJ1-2,TRBV6-1,CASNDPRGRYGGYTF,TGTGCCAGCAACGACCCACGGGGTAGATACGGAGGCTACACCTTC
TRBD2,NA,TRBJ2-7,TRBV19,CASSWETSPAYEQYF,TGTGCCAGTAGCTGGGAGACTAGCCCTGCCTACGAGCAGTACTTC
NA,NA,TRBJ2-1,TRBV12-3/TRBV12-4,CASSFSGFQFF,TGTGCCAGCAGTTTCTCGGGGTTCCAGTTCTTC
TRBD1,NA,TRBJ1-4,TRBV7-2,CASSLAGQGARKLFF,TGTGCCAGCAGCTTAGCGGGACAGGGGGCGCGAAAACTGTTTTTT
TRBD1,NA,TRBJ2-7,TRBV20-1,CSASAGRGQGFPSGYEQYF,TGCAGTGCTAGTGCTGGTAGAGGACAGGGGTTCCCCTCTGGGTACGAGCAGTACTTC
TRBD1,once,TRBJ2-3,TRBV18,CASSPYRGGTDTQYF,TGTGCCAGCTCACCCTACAGGGGCGGCACAGATACGCAGTATTTT
NA,once,TRBJ2-1,TRBV5-1,CASSLVGDTYNEQFF,TGCGCCAGCAGCTTGGTAGGGGACACCTACAATGAGCAGTTCTTC
TRBD1,NA,TRBJ2-7,TRBV28,CASSFQGADYEQYF,TGTGCCAGCAGTTTTCAGGGGGCCGACTACGAGCAGTACTTC
NA,once,TRBJ2-1,TRBV15,CATSRGQTNFYNEQFF,TGTGCCACCAGCAGAGGACAAACCAACTTTTACAATGAGCAGTTCTTC
TRBD1,NA,TRBJ1-6,TRBV4-2,CASSQDLAGGPLHF,TGTGCCAGCAGCCAAGATCTAGCAGGGGGGCCCCTCCACTTT
TRBD1,NA,TRBJ2-4,TRBV5-1,CASSLGQGVQLDIQYF,TGCGCCAGCAGCTTGGGTCAGGGGGTCCAACTAGACATTCAGTACTTC
NA,medium-sized,TRBJ1-6,TRBV30,CAWSRAAAPLHF,TGTGCCTGGAGTCGCGCTGCGGCACCCCTCCACTTT
NA,NA,TRBJ2-3,TRBV4-3,CASSPELSWSGLYTDTQYF,TGCGCCAGCAGCCCGGAGCTGAGTTGGAGCGGGTTATACACAGATACGCAGTATTTT
TRBD1,NA,TRBJ2-3,TRBV27,CASSDRVATDTQYF,TGTGCCAGCAGCGACAGGGTGGCGACAGATACGCAGTATTTT
NA,once,TRBJ2-7,TRBV5-1,CASSPFTGPVGEQYF,TGCGCCAGCAGCCCATTCACAGGGCCTGTTGGGGAGCAGTACTTC
TRBD2,once,TRBJ2-1,TRBV28,CASRRSGRAGTYNEQFF,TGTGCCAGCAGACGTAGCGGGAGGGCCGGCACCTACAATGAGCAGTTCTTC
NA,NA,TRBJ2-7,TRBV7-2,CASSLRGYEQYF,TGTGCCAGCAGCTTAAGGGGCTACGAGCAGTACTTC
NA,NA,TRBJ1-3,TRBV28,CASSLYGRVISGNTIYF,TGTGCCAGCAGTTTATATGGGCGGGTGATTAGTGGAAACACCATATATTTT
TRBD2,NA,TRBJ2-3,TRBV5-4,CASSAQTSGRSDTQYF,TGTGCCAGCAGCGCCCAGACTAGCGGGAGAAGTGATACGCAGTATTTT
NA,NA,TRBJ2-7,TRBV6-2/TRBV6-3,CASSFGLIAYEQYF,TGTGCCAGCAGTTTCGGACTAATAGCCTACGAGCAGTACTTC
NA,NA,TRBJ1-1,TRBV5-6,CASSLRGENTEAFF,TGTGCCAGCAGCTTGAGGGGTGAGAACACTGAAGCTTTCTTT
TRBD1,few,TRBJ1-2,TRBV30,CARDRRGYGYTF,TGTGCCAGGGACAGGAGGGGCTATGGCTACACCTTC
NA,NA,TRBJ2-5,TRBV28,CASSLWAATGQETQYF,TGTGCCAGCAGTTTATGGGCCGCTACGGGCCAAGAGACCCAGTACTTC
NA,few,TRBJ2-7,TRBV27,CASSLVGWYGGPYEQYF,TGTGCCAGCAGTTTGGTAGGGTGGTATGGGGGCCCCTACGAGCAGTACTTC
TRBD2,NA,TRBJ2-3,TRBV30,CAWSVGTSGRHTDTQYF,TGTGCCTGGAGTGTCGGGACTAGCGGGAGGCACACAGATACGCAGTATTTT
TRBD1,once,TRBJ2-5,TRBV11-2,CASSYRQGGETQYF,TGTGCCAGCAGCTATCGACAGGGTGGTGAGACCCAGTACTTC
TRBD2,NA,TRBJ2-1,TRBV3-1/TRBV3-2,CASSDGTSGDYNEQFF,TGTGCCAGCAGCGACGGGACTAGCGGGGACTACAATGAGCAGTTCTTC
NA,NA,TRBJ2-5,TRBV2,CASSRSSGFQETQYF,TGTGCCAGCAGTCGTAGCTCAGGGTTCCAAGAGACCCAGTACTTC
NA,NA,TRBJ2-6,TRBV15,CATSRDYSFSSGANVLTF,TGTGCCACCAGCAGAGATTACAGCTTCTCCTCTGGGGCCAACGTCCTGACTTTC
NA,NA,TRBJ2-7,TRBV19,CASSIGTEPYEQYF,TGTGCCAGTAGTATAGGGACAGAGCCCTACGAGCAGTACTTC
NA,NA,TRBJ2-4,TRBV7-9,CASSPTVSGIQYF,TGTGCCAGCAGCCCAACGGTTAGCGGCATTCAGTACTTC
TRBD2,few,TRBJ2-2,TRBV6-6,CASSHPTSGFGELFF,TGTGCCAGCAGTCACCCGACTAGCGGGTTTGGGGAGCTGTTTTTT
TRBD2,NA,TRBJ2-7,TRBV9,CASSPGTSGGYEQYF,TGTGCCAGCAGCCCAGGGACTAGCGGGGGCTACGAGCAGTACTTC
NA,NA,TRBJ2-1,TRBV7-2,CASSFGGADEQFF,TGTGCCAGCAGCTTCGGAGGGGCTGATGAGCAGTTCTTC
TRBD1,NA,TRBJ2-7,TRBV13,CASSVDRETYEQYF,TGTGCCAGCAGCGTAGACAGGGAGACCTACGAGCAGTACTTC
NA,NA,TRBJ1-3,TRBV25-1,CASIGDFSGNTIYF,TGTGCCAGCATCGGCGACTTCTCTGGAAACACCATATATTTT
TRBD2,NA,TRBJ2-5,TRBV6-5,CASSYRGLAGLETQYF,TGTGCCAGCAGTTACCGGGGACTAGCGGGACTTGAGACCCAGTACTTC
NA,NA,TRBJ1-2,TRBV5-1,CASSEQVNFGYTF,TGCGCCAGCAGCGAGCAGGTTAACTTTGGCTACACCTTC
TRBD1,NA,TRBJ1-1,TRBV30,CAWRAGTGGRFSVSEAFF,TGTGCCTGGAGGGCCGGGACAGGGGGTAGGTTTAGCGTTAGTGAAGCTTTCTTT
NA,NA,TRBJ1-2,TRBV9,CASSVDLQGSYYGYTF,TGTGCCAGCAGCGTAGACCTGCAGGGATCATACTATGGCTACACCTTC
TRBD1,NA,TRBJ1-1,TRBV7-9,CASSFRTLTGVNTEAFF,TGTGCCAGCAGCTTCCGGACGTTGACAGGGGTGAACACTGAAGCTTTCTTT
TRBD1,NA,TRBJ2-2,TRBV19,CASSIRQGAGTGELFF,TGTGCCAGTAGTATAAGGCAGGGGGCGGGAACCGGGGAGCTGTTTTTT
NA,NA,TRBJ2-1,TRBV7-3,CASSPANESSYNEQFF,TGTGCCAGCAGCCCCGCGAATGAAAGCTCCTACAATGAGCAGTTCTTC
NA,NA,TRBJ1-6,TRBV28,CASIQGGARSPLHF,TGTGCCAGCATCCAAGGGGGGGCTCGGTCACCCCTCCACTTT
NA,NA,TRBJ2-7,TRBV30,CAWSGRGAYEQYF,TGTGCCTGGAGTGGACGGGGTGCCTACGAGCAGTACTTC
NA,NA,TRBJ2-5,TRBV3-1/TRBV3-2,CASSHGETQYF,TGTGCCAGCAGCCACGGAGAGACCCAGTACTTC
NA,NA,TRBJ1-2,TRBV18,CASSPSVSGTGSLDDGYTF,TGTGCCAGCTCACCGTCGGTTTCGGGTACGGGGAGTCTTGATGATGGCTACACCTTC
TRBD2,NA,TRBJ2-1,TRBV28,CASSQSGLAGNNEQFF,TGTGCCAGCAGCCAATCCGGACTAGCGGGAAACAATGAGCAGTTCTTC
NA,NA,TRBJ2-7,TRBV4-2,CASSLTSPGVEQYF,TGTGCCAGCAGCCTGACTAGTCCCGGAGTCGAGCAGTACTTC